This TCR beta chain was sequenced in a study of blood T cell repertoires in COVID-19. Overall study context: The study drew acute and convalescent COVID-19 samples from the United States, Italy and Spain. The analysed material was cDNA or gDNA that came from T cells, B-cell-depleted T cells, or PBMCs.

As originally analysed: Using reference gene primer amplification, nucleated cell counts were estimated. Some clones are missing from TCRdb's copy, which holds only in-frame ones; the method was immunoSEQ multiplex PCR. V and J calls and clone size are given by that table; D and trimming were obtained from the DNA. This table holds approximately 110,000 clones, more than 70% found once. The source of this sequence is a human donor in a cohort sampled during active COVID-19. The sequenced material came from peripheral blood.

Here the CDR3 reads CASSSTRQGNGNQPQHF. In DNA form, the CDR3 reads TGTGCCAGCAGCTCAACCAGACAGGGGAATGGCAATCAGCCCCAGCATTTT. The gene calls are TRBV7-2 and TRBJ1-5; TRBD1 agrees at 8 bases. Germline CDR1 and CDR2: SGHTA and FQGNSA. Trimming at V came to 4 bases and at J to 2 bases, leaving 10 bases not matched to a gene. This CDR3 has 17 residues.